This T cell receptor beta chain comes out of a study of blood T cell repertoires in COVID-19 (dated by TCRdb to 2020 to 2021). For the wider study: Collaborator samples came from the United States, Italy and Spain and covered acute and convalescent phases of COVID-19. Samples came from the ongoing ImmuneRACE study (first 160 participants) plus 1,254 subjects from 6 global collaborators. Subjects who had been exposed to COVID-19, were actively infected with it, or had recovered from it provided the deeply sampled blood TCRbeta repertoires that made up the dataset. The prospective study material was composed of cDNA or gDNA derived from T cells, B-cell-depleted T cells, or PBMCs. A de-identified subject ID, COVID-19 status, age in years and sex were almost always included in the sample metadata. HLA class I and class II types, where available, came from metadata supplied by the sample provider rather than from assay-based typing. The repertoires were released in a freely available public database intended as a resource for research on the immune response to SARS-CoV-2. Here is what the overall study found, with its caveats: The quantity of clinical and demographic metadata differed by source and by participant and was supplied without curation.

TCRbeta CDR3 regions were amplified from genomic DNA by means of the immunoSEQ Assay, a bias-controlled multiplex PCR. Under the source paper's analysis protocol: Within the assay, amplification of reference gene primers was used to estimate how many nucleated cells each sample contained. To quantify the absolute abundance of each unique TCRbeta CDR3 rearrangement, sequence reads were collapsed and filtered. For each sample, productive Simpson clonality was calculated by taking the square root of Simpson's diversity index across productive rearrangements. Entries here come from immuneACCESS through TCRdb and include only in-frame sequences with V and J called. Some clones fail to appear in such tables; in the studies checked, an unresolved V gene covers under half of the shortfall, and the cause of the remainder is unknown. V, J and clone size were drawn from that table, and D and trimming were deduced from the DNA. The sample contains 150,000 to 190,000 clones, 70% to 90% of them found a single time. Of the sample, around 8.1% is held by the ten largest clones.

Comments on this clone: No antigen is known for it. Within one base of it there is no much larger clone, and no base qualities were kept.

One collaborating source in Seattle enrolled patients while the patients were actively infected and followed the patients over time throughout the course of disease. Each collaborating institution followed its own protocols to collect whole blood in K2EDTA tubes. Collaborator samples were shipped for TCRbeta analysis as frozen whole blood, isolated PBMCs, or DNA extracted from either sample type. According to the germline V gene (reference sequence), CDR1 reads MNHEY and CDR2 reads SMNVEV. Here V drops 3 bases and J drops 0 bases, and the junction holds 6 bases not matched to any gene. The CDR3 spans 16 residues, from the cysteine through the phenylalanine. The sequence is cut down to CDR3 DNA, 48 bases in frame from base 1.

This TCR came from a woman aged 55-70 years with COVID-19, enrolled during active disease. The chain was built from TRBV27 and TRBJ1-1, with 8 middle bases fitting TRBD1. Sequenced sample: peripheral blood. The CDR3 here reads CASSFTGGGMNTEAFF. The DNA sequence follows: TGTGCCAGCAGTTTTACAGGGGGGGGAATGAACACTGAAGCTTTCTTT.